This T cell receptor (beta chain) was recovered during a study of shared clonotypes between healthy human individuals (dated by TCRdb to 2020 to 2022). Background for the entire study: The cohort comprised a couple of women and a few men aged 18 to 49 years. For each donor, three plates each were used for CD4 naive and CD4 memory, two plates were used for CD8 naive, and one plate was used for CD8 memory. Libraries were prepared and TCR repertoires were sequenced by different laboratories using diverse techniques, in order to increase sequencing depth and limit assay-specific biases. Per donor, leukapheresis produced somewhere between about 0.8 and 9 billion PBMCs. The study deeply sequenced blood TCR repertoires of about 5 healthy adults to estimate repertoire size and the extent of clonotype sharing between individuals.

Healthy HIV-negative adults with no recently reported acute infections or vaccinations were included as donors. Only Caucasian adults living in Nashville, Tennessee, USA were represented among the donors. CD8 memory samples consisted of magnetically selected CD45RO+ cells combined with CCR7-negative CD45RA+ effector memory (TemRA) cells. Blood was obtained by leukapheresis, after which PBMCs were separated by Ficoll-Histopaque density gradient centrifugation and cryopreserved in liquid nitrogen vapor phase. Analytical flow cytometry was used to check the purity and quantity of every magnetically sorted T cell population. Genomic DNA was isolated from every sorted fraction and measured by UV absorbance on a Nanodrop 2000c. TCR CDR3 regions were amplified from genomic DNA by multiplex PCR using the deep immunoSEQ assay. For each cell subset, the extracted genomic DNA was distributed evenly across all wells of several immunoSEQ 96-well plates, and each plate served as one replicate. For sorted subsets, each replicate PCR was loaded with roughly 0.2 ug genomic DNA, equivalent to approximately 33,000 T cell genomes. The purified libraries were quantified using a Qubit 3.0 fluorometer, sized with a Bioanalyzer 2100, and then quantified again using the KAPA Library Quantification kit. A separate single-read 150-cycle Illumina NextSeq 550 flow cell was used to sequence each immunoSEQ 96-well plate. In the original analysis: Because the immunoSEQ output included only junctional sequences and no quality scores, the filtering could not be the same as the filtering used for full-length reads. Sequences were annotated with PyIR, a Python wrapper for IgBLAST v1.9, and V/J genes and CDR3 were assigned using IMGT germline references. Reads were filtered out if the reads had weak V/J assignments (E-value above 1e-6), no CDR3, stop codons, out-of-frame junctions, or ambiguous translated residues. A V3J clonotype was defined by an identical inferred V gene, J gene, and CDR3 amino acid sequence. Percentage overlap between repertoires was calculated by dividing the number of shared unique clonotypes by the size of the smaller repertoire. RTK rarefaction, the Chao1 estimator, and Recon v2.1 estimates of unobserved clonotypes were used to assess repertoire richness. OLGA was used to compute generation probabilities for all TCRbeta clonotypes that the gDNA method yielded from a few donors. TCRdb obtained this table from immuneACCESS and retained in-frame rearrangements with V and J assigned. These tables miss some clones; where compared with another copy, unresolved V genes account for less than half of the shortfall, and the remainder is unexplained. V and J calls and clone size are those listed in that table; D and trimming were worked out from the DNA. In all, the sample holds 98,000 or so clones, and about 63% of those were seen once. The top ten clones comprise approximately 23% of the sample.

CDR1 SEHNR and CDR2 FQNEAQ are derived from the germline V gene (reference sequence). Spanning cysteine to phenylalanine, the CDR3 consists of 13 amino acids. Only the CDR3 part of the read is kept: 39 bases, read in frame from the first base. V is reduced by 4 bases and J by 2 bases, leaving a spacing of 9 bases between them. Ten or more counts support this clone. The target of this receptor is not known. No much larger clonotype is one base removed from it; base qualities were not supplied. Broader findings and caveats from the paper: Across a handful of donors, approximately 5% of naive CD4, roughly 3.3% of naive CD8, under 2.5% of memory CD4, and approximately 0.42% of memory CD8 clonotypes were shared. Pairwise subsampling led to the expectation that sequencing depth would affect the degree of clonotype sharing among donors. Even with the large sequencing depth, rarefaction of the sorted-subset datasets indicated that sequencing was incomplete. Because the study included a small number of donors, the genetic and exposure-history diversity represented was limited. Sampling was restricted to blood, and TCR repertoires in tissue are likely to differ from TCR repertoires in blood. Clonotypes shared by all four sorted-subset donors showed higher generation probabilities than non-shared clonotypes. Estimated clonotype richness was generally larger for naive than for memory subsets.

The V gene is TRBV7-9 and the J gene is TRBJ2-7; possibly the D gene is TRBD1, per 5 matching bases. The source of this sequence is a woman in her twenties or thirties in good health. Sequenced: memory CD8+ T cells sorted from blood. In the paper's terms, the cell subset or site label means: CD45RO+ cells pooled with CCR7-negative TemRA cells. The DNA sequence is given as TGTGCCAGCAGCTCGAAGGGGACCTACGAGCAGTACTTC. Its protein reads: CASSSKGTYEQYF.